What follows describes a single T cell receptor beta chain. The data were taken from a study of blood T cell repertoires in COVID-19. The overall study: Material from acute and convalescent COVID-19 was sourced from the United States, Italy and Spain. PBMCs, B-cell-depleted T cells, or T cells were the source of the cDNA or gDNA that made up the material.

Source study methods: From reference gene primer amplification, estimates of nucleated cell counts were derived. Clones were sequenced by immunoSEQ multiplex PCR, and TCRdb holds only the in-frame ones, with some missing. D and trimming come from the DNA, and the V and J calls and clone size come from that table. The sample holds around 65,000 clones; 82% are singletons and the top ten take about 16%. Germline CDR1 and CDR2: SGHVS and FNYEAQ. Trimming took 1 base from V and 2 from J; bases not matched to a gene: 7. This CDR3 has 16 amino acids. The material sequenced was peripheral blood. The rearrangement links TRBV7-6 to TRBJ2-5, with 7 nucleotides matching TRBD2. This receptor was taken from a man aged 80 or over with active COVID-19. As DNA, the CDR3 is TGTGCCAGCAGCTTAGGAGCGGGACTTATTCAAGAGACCCAGTACTTC. This codes for CASSLGAGLIQETQYF.